This passage covers 30 T cell receptor beta chains from one sample sequenced in a study of graft-versus-host responses after intestinal transplantation. Sequenced by immunoSEQ multiplex PCR; TCRdb stores in-frame clones only, minus some. This table has fewer than 25,000 clones, about 80% appearing once. Graft tissue processing released intraepithelial and lamina propria lymphocytes. The sequencing here drew on ileum tissue, taken 12 days after intestinal transplant. The receptors derive from a human patient who received an intestinal transplant, so some T cells may come from the graft donor.

The chain uses TRBV25-1 and TRBJ1-2; 9 bases fit TRBD1. After removal of 3 bases from V and 8 bases from J, the junction contained 10 bases not matched to a gene. The CDR3 has 15 residues. The germline V gene has CDR1 MGHDK and CDR2 SYGVNS. This chain's CDR3 is CASSDLGTGSDGYTF. Written as DNA, the CDR3 is TGTGCCAGCAGTGACTTAGGGACAGGGTCGGACGGCTACACCTTC.

This clone was picked up a small number of times. The V gene is TRBV4-1, the J gene TRBJ2-3; 11 nucleotides agree with TRBD2. The CDR3 is made up of 17 amino acids. CDR1 is MGHRA and CDR2 is YSYEKL in the germline V gene. The V and J ends lost 3 bases and 5 bases, in that order; junction bases with no gene match: 10. In nucleotides, the CDR3 is TGCGCCAGCAGCCACGGACTAGCGGGCCAACCGGGAGATACGCAGTATTTT. Its translation: CASSHGLAGQPGDTQYF.

The J gene is TRBJ2-7, the V gene TRBV11-3; D might be TRBD1 (6 bases). Per germline, CDR1 SGHNT and CDR2 YENEEA. The CDR3 runs to 15 residues. Trimming left V 2 bases short and J 0 bases short, with 11 bases between. This CDR3 is CASSLNRVLSYEQYF. The CDR3 DNA sequence: TGTGCCAGCAGCTTAAACAGGGTCCTCTCCTACGAGCAGTACTTC.

V and J are TRBV2 and TRBJ1-5, with TRBD1 identical over 10 bases. V was pared by 5 bases and J by 4 bases, with 5 bases of the junction left unmatched. The CDR3 consists of 15 residues. Germline V CDR1 and CDR2: SNHLY, FYNNEI. This CDR3 reads CASSPDRGGNQPQHF. The CDR3 nucleotides are TGTGCCAGCAGTCCGGACAGGGGGGGGAATCAGCCCCAGCATTTT.

The chain joins TRBV6-5 to TRBJ1-2; D may be TRBD1 (5 bases). Trimming took off 2 bases at V and 6 bases at J, with 7 bases between the two ends. CDR1 is MNHEY and CDR2 is SVGAGI in the germline V gene. CDR3 length: 12 residues. The chain's CDR3 is CASSYPGDGYTF. The DNA of the CDR3 is TGTGCCAGCAGTTACCCGGGGGATGGCTACACCTTC.

The chain employs TRBV30 and TRBJ2-7; D is unresolved. Germline values: CDR1 GTSNPN, CDR2 SVGIG (reference sequence). V was shortened by 6 bases and J by 5 bases, with 8 bases between the two germline ends. CDR3 length: 10 amino acids. The CDR3 here is CACRSDEQYF. CDR3 DNA: TGTGCCTGTAGGAGTGACGAGCAGTACTTC.

Here the CDR3 DNA reads TGTGCCAGCAGTGAGGTTAGCGGGTACTACGAGCAGTACTTC. Translation gives CASSEVSGYYEQYF. V gene TRBV6-5 combines with J gene TRBJ2-7; 7 bases agree with TRBD2. CDR3 length: 14 amino acids. Germline V gives CDR1 MNHEY, CDR2 SVGAGI. V lost 5 bases to trimming and J lost 3 bases; unmatched junction nucleotides: 7.

The rearrangement joins TRBV7-9 to TRBJ2-1; D remains ambiguous. Germline lookup yields CDR1 SEHNR and CDR2 FQNEAQ (reference sequence). Trimming stripped 1 base from V and 7 bases from J, with 8 bases between. The CDR3 is 13 residues long. In DNA, the CDR3 is TGTGCCAGCAGCTTAGAAGCCGTGAATGAGCAGTTCTTC. As protein: CASSLEAVNEQFF. The full variable domain, with the rest looked up from reference TRBV7-9 and TRBJ2-1, is DTGVSQNPRHKITKRGQNVTFRCDPISEHNRLYWYRQTLGQGPEFLTYFQNEAQLEKSRLLSDRFSAERPKGSFSTLEIQRTEQGDSAMYLCASSLEAVNEQFFGPGTRLTVL.

This chain connects TRBV19 to TRBJ2-2, with TRBD1 matching 8 bases. This CDR3 is 15 amino acids long. Germline V lookup: CDR1 LNHDA, CDR2 SQIVND (reference sequence). V was clipped by 5 bases and J by 4 bases; unmatched bases: 6. Written as DNA, the CDR3 is TGTGCCAGTAGTCCCAGGGGGCTCCCCACCGGGGAGCTGTTTTTT. It specifies CASSPRGLPTGELFF. Full variable domain (missing parts from reference TRBV19 and TRBJ2-2): DGGITQSPKYLFRKEGQNVTLSCEQNLNHDAMYWYRQDPGQGLRLIYYSQIVNDFQKGDIAEGYSVSREKKESFPLTVTSAQKNPTAFYLCASSPRGLPTGELFFGEGSRLTVL.

The chain uses TRBV11-2 and TRBJ1-4; D is unclear. V was pared by 1 base and J by 9 bases, with 6 bases between. CDR1 is SGHAT and CDR2 is FQNNGV in the germline V gene. CDR3 length: 12 amino acids. The CDR3 region has the DNA TGTGCCAGCAGCTTAGTTGGGCAAAAACTGTTTTTT. It codes for CASSLVGQKLFF.

V usage is TRBV6-1 and J usage is TRBJ2-7; TRBD1 matches at 7 bases. Trimming at V came to 8 bases and at J to 6 bases, leaving 4 bases not matched to a gene. The CDR3 length is 11 residues. CDR1 is MNHNS, CDR2 SASEGT, per germline. The CDR3 coding sequence is TGTGCCAGCGGGCAGGGGGTCGAGCAGTACTTC. It specifies CASGQGVEQYF.

The V gene is TRBV7-8, the J gene TRBJ1-3, with D possibly TRBD1 on 6 matching bases. The length of the CDR3 is 17 residues. Deletions cut 4 bases from V and 0 bases from J, with 16 bases between. Germline V gives CDR1 SGHVS, CDR2 FQNEAQ. The CDR3 bases are TGTGCCAGCAGCTCCAGGGGTAGGGGAAACTCTGGAAACACCATATATTTT. This gives the protein CASSSRGRGNSGNTIYF.

The CDR3 DNA sequence: TGTGCCATCAGTAGCGGCTACAATGAGCAGTTCTTC. Amino acids: CAISSGYNEQFF. The rearrangement links TRBV10-3 to TRBJ2-1; a possible D gene is TRBD2 (5 bases). Between the trimmed V and J ends, which lost 5 bases and 3 bases, there was a span of 5 bases. CDR3 size: 12 residues. Germline CDR1 is ENHRY and CDR2 is SYGVKD.

The rearrangement uses TRBV5-5 and TRBJ2-5, with D possibly TRBD1 on 6 matching bases. The V and J ends lost 4 bases and 5 bases respectively, with 15 bases between them. Germline CDR1 reads SGHKS; CDR2 reads YYEKEE (reference sequence). CDR3 length: 14 amino acids. CDR3 amino acids: CASSTGSGRETQYF. The CDR3 region has the DNA TGTGCCAGCAGCACAGGGTCGGGTAGGGAGACCCAGTACTTC. Variable domain in full (rest from reference TRBV5-5 and TRBJ2-5): DAGVTQSPTHLIKTRGQQVTLRCSPISGHKSVSWYQQVLGQGPQFIFQYYEKEERGRGNFPDRFSARQFPNYSSELNVNALLLGDSALYLCASSTGSGRETQYFGPGTRLLVL.

The chain's CDR3 is CASSQVLSSGNTIYF. The CDR3 nucleotides are TGCGCCAGCAGCCAAGTGTTGAGCTCTGGAAACACCATATATTTT. The chain uses TRBV4-1 and TRBJ1-3; the D is unclear. The CDR3 consists of 15 residues. Germline CDR1 and CDR2: MGHRA and YSYEKL. V was cut by 1 base and J by 0 bases, with 7 bases left in between.

The chain is built from TRBV28 and TRBJ1-5; D is unclear. V was trimmed by 8 bases and J by 7 bases, leaving 21 bases between them. Germline CDR1 and CDR2: MDHEN and SYDVKM. This CDR3 contains 15 residues. As DNA, the CDR3 is TGTGCCAGCGGATCTGGGAGTCCCCGCGGGCAGCCCCAGCATTTT. Its translation: CASGSGSPRGQPQHF.

The chain combines TRBV7-9 with TRBJ1-2; 8 bases align to TRBD1. CDR3 length: 13 residues. The germline V gene encodes CDR1 SEHNR and CDR2 FQNEAQ (reference sequence). V shed 4 bases, J shed 8 bases, and the junction held 6 bases outside the gene matches. The CDR3, as DNA: TGTGCCAGCAGCTCTCGACAGGGGTTCGGCTACACCTTC. Translation: CASSSRQGFGYTF.

In nucleotides, the CDR3 is TGTGCCAGCAGCACAGGGGATGGCACAGATACGCAGTATTTT. It encodes CASSTGDGTDTQYF. The V and J genes are TRBV9 and TRBJ2-3; 7 bases agree with TRBD1. The CDR3 loop spans 14 amino acids. Trimming took 4 bases from V and 1 from J; bases not matched to a gene: 3. Germline CDR1 reads SGDLS; CDR2 reads YYNGEE.

The chain links TRBV4-3 to TRBJ2-7; possible D gene TRBD1, 5 bases. Germline CDR1 and CDR2: LGHNA and YSLEER. The CDR3 length is 18 residues. The ends were cut back, 3 bases at V and 3 bases at J, with 24 bases in the middle. CDR3 bases: TGCGCCAGCAGCCAGGAAAAGGATGTGGACACCGAGAACTACGAGCAGTACTTC. It translates to CASSQEKDVDTENYEQYF.

Here the CDR3 DNA reads TGTGCCAGCAGCGTATCGGACCGTCGCGGGACTGAAGCTTTCTTT. It is translated as CASSVSDRRGTEAFF. The chain carries TRBV9 and TRBJ1-1; no clear D gene. CDR1 is SGDLS, CDR2 YYNGEE, per germline. The CDR3 is 15 amino acids. V was trimmed by 1 base and J by 5 bases, leaving 15 bases between them.

The V and J genes are TRBV14 and TRBJ1-1; TRBD1 matches 8 bases. Germline lookup yields CDR1 SGHDN and CDR2 FVKESK. The length of the CDR3 is 15 residues. The V gene end was trimmed by 4 bases and the J gene end by 5 bases; junction bases not matched to a gene: 9. CDR3 amino acids: CASSPADRGGTEAFF. The CDR3 DNA reads as TGTGCCAGCAGCCCCGCCGACAGGGGTGGAACTGAAGCTTTCTTT.

The chain links TRBV12-5 to TRBJ2-2; 10 bases map to TRBD1. Germline CDR1 LGHNT, CDR2 FRNRAP. CDR3 size: 15 residues. V trimming: 6 bases; J trimming: 4 bases; junction bases outside the gene matches: 5. The CDR3 protein is CASGGTGVTTGELFF. The DNA of the CDR3 is TGTGCTAGTGGGGGGACAGGGGTTACCACCGGGGAGCTGTTTTTT.

This clone came up a few times. The rearrangement uses TRBV6-5 and TRBJ2-7; TRBD1 is a possible D gene (6 bases). This CDR3 has 15 amino acids. Trimming removed 5 bases at V and 2 bases at J, with 16 bases between. The V gene's germline CDR1 is MNHEY and CDR2 SVGAGI. CDR3 protein: CASSATGTSAYEQYF. CDR3 sequence (DNA): TGTGCCAGCAGTGCAACCGGGACATCCGCCTACGAGCAGTACTTC.

This clone was counted only a few times. The J gene is TRBJ2-7, the V gene TRBV11-2, with D maybe TRBD1 (6 bases). The CDR3 has 13 residues. V was cut by 1 base and J by 5 bases, with 9 bases left in between. Germline CDR1 and CDR2: SGHAT and FQNNGV. This CDR3 is CASSLAGADEQYF. The CDR3 coding sequence is TGTGCCAGCAGCTTAGCAGGGGCGGACGAGCAGTACTTC.

The chain couples TRBV4-1 to TRBJ2-1; TRBD2 aligns across 9 bases. V was clipped by 3 bases and J by 2 bases; unmatched bases: 5. The CDR3 length is 16 residues. The V gene's germline CDR1 is MGHRA and CDR2 YSYEKL. The CDR3 sequence is CASSQVLAGAYNEQFF. DNA of the CDR3: TGCGCCAGCAGCCAGGTACTAGCGGGCGCCTACAATGAGCAGTTCTTC.

The CDR3 spells CASSLIPVKGYTF. The CDR3 nucleotides read TGTGCCAGCAGCTTAATCCCGGTTAAAGGCTACACCTTC. The rearrangement joins TRBV7-3 to TRBJ1-2; D call uncertain. With 1 base removed from V and 8 bases from J, the gap between germline ends came to 11 bases. Germline lookup yields CDR1 SGHTA and CDR2 FQGTGA. The CDR3 totals 13 residues.

Here the CDR3 DNA reads TGTGCCAGCTCCGGAGTAGCGAACACCGGGGAGCTGTTTTTT. Translating gives CASSGVANTGELFF. The chain recombines TRBV18 with TRBJ2-2; D call uncertain. The V gene lost 6 bases and the J gene lost 0 bases, with 8 bases spanning the gap. CDR3 length: 14 amino acids. Germline-derived CDR1 and CDR2 are KGHSH and LQKENI.

In this sample, this clone turned up once. The rearrangement uses TRBV18 and TRBJ2-3; D may be TRBD2 (6 bases). CDR1 KGHSH and CDR2 LQKENI come from the germline V gene. Trimming left V 0 bases short and J 9 bases short, with 19 bases between. CDR3 length: 16 amino acids. The CDR3 protein is CASSPPSLGLRGTQYF. The CDR3 DNA follows: TGTGCCAGCTCACCACCGTCACTCGGTCTCCGGGGGACGCAGTATTTT.

This sequence joins TRBV11-3 and TRBJ2-2; tentative D call: TRBD2 (7 bases). Germline V lookup: CDR1 SGHNT, CDR2 YENEEA. This CDR3 contains 13 residues. Trimming removed 5 bases from V and 7 bases from J, with 11 bases in between. This CDR3 reads CASSRGDNGELFF. The CDR3 DNA follows: TGTGCCAGCAGCCGGGGGGACAACGGGGAGCTGTTTTTT.

This sequence joins TRBV9 and TRBJ1-2; TRBD1 might be the D (5 bases). Germline CDR1 reads SGDLS; CDR2 reads YYNGEE. The CDR3 is 11 residues long. V lost 8 bases and J lost 11, with 16 bases in between. The CDR3 nucleotides read TGTGCCAGTGGGGAGGGGCTAAGGTACACCTTC. Amino acid sequence: CASGEGLRYTF.